This is a list of T cell receptor beta chains from one sample in a study of identical twins. TCRdb fed the 5' RACE reads into MiXCR, producing one record per CDR3 protein. This sample has hundreds of thousands of distinct CDR3 sequences; 15% to 20% occur once, and the top ten carry around 13%. This same sample was also taken into another study, of T cells expressing NK-cell markers.

Sample: PBMCs. The receptors derive from a woman between 18 and 29 years old in good health. CDR3s include the opening cysteine and the closing phenylalanine or tryptophan. A D gene is named only where the DNA matches it firmly. Only some rows state a clone size, as once, few, many or a class for expanded clones.

J gene,V gene,clone size,D gene,CDR3 protein,CDR3 DNA
TRBJ1-5,TRBV20-1,-,-,CSAAFPRGDQPQHF,TGCAGTGCGGCGTTCCCACGGGGGGATCAGCCCCAGCATTTT
TRBJ1-3,TRBV15,many,-,CATTSGVGNTIYF,TGTGCCACCACGAGTGGGGTTGGAAACACCATATATTTT
TRBJ2-1,TRBV4-3,-,TRBD2,CASSQQLASSYNEQFF,TGCGCCAGCAGCCAACAACTAGCGAGCTCCTACAATGAGCAGTTCTTC
TRBJ1-5,TRBV12-3/TRBV12-4,-,-,CASSSRVSNQPQHF,TGTGCCAGCAGTTCCAGGGTTAGCAATCAGCCCCAGCATTTT
TRBJ2-3,TRBV18,few,-,CASSPGPVNTQYF,TGTGCCAGCTCACCTGGACCTGTAAATACGCAGTATTTT
TRBJ2-1,TRBV5-1,-,-,CASSGQPGPDNEQFF,TGCGCCAGCAGCGGTCAACCGGGACCTGACAATGAGCAGTTCTTC
TRBJ1-1,TRBV9,-,TRBD1,CASSGAGGTEAFF,TGTGCCAGCAGCGGGGCAGGGGGCACTGAAGCTTTCTTT
TRBJ2-7,TRBV7-3,many,-,CASSFLGGYEQYF,TGTGCCAGCAGCTTTTTGGGAGGCTACGAGCAGTACTTC
TRBJ2-4,TRBV20-1,-,-,CSARTGTLAKNIQYF,TGCAGTGCTAGAACCGGCACTCTAGCCAAAAACATTCAGTACTTC
TRBJ1-2,TRBV12-3/TRBV12-4,many,-,CASSLGGAYGYTF,TGTGCCAGCAGTTTAGGCGGGGCCTATGGCTACACCTTC
TRBJ2-5,TRBV12-3/TRBV12-4,few,TRBD2,CASSAQGGARGQETQYF,TGTGCCAGCAGTGCCCAGGGAGGGGCGCGGGGCCAAGAGACCCAGTACTTC
TRBJ2-1,TRBV29-1,-,TRBD2,CSVGLLAGGPSGNEQFF,TGCAGCGTGGGCCTACTAGCGGGAGGGCCGTCCGGCAATGAGCAGTTCTTC
TRBJ1-2,TRBV5-4,few,-,CASSSEGPYGYTF,TGTGCCAGCAGCTCCGAGGGGCCCTATGGCTACACCTTC
TRBJ2-3,TRBV3-1,few,-,CASSKKGGTDTQYF,TGTGCCAGCAGCAAGAAGGGGGGCACAGATACGCAGTATTTT
TRBJ2-5,TRBV12-3/TRBV12-4,many,TRBD2,CASGGGVLAQYF,TGTGCCAGCGGGGGAGGGGTCTTAGCCCAGTACTTC
TRBJ2-1,TRBV5-1,many,TRBD2,CASSLVVRREGPNEQFF,TGCGCCAGCAGCTTGGTCGTACGGCGGGAGGGCCCGAATGAGCAGTTCTTC
TRBJ2-7,TRBV5-6,-,-,CASSLGQEAYEQYF,TGTGCCAGCAGCTTGGGACAGGAGGCCTACGAGCAGTACTTC
TRBJ2-1,TRBV29-1,-,-,CSVEDPGAMSYNEQFF,TGCAGCGTTGAAGATCCGGGGGCAATGTCCTACAATGAGCAGTTCTTC
TRBJ2-3,TRBV29-1,few,-,CSVEERDRSTDTQYF,TGCAGCGTTGAAGAGCGGGACCGAAGCACAGATACGCAGTATTTT
TRBJ1-4,TRBV29-1,-,-,CSVEEGVGRKLFF,TGCAGCGTTGAAGAAGGGGTAGGGCGAAAACTGTTTTTT
TRBJ1-6,TRBV5-1,few,-,CASSSSSWAGGRSPLHF,TGCGCCAGCAGCAGCTCAAGTTGGGCCGGAGGACGATCACCCCTCCACTTT
TRBJ2-3,TRBV12-3/TRBV12-4,many,TRBD2,CASSRRGEGTDTQYF,TGTGCCAGCAGCCGCCGAGGGGAGGGAACAGATACGCAGTATTTT
TRBJ1-2,TRBV12-3/TRBV12-4,-,TRBD1,CASSADRGYGYTF,TGTGCCAGCAGTGCGGACAGGGGCTATGGCTACACCTTC
TRBJ2-2,TRBV12-3/TRBV12-4,-,TRBD1,CASSRGQGLTGELFF,TGTGCCAGCAGTAGGGGACAGGGATTAACCGGGGAGCTGTTTTTT
TRBJ2-1,TRBV6-2/TRBV6-3,many,-,CASSSREGEQFF,TGTGCCAGCTCTTCGAGGGAAGGGGAGCAGTTCTTC
TRBJ2-3,TRBV9,few,-,CASSPTTGTPENTQYF,TGTGCCAGCAGCCCAACAACCGGCACCCCGGAAAATACGCAGTATTTT
TRBJ2-5,TRBV7-2,few,-,CASSFYYSLVGETQYF,TGTGCCAGCAGCTTCTATTACAGCTTGGTCGGGGAGACCCAGTACTTC
TRBJ1-1,TRBV20-1,-,-,CSARDLEGGAFF,TGCAGTGCTAGAGATCTAGAGGGAGGTGCTTTCTTT
TRBJ2-1,TRBV29-1,-,-,CSVEDRFGRSNEQFF,TGCAGCGTTGAAGATCGGTTTGGTCGGTCCAATGAGCAGTTCTTC